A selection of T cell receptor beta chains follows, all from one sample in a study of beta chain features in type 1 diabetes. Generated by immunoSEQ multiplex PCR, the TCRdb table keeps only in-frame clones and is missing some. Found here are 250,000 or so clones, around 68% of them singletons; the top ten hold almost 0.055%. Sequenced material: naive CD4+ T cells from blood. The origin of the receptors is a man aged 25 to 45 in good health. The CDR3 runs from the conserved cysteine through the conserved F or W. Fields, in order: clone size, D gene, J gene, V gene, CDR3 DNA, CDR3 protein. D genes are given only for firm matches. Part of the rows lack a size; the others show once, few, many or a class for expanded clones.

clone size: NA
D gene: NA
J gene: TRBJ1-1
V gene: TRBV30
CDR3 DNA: TGTGCCTGGAGTGTCTTTGGCGGACGAACGAACACTGAAGCTTTCTTT
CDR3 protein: CAWSVFGGRTNTEAFF

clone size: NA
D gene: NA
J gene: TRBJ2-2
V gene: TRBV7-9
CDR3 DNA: TGTGCCAGCAGCTTAGACGTTACATCGCCCGGCGGGGAGCTGTTTTTT
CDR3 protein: CASSLDVTSPGGELFF

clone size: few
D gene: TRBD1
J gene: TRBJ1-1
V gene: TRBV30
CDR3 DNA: TGTGCCGGCAGAGACAGGGGAAGCTTAGTGAACACTGAAGCTTTCTTT
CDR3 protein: CAGRDRGSLVNTEAFF

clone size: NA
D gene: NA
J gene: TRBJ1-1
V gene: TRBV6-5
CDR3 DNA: TGTGCCAGCAGTACGGGATTCAACACTGAAGCTTTCTTT
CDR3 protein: CASSTGFNTEAFF

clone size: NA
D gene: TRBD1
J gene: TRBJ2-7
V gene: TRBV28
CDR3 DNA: TGTGCCAGCAGTTTCCCGGGACAGGGCTACGAGCAGTACTTC
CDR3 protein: CASSFPGQGYEQYF

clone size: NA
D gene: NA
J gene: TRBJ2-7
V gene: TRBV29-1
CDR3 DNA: TGCAGCGTTGGAGGGGAGCTCTACGAGCAGTACTTC
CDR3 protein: CSVGGELYEQYF

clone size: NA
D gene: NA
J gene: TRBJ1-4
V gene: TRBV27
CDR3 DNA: TGTGCCAGCAGTACCCTCGGACGGAGTAATGAAAAACTGTTTTTT
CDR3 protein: CASSTLGRSNEKLFF

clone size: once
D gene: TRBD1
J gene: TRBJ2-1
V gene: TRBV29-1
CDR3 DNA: TGCAGCGTTGTTCGGACAGGGGGGCGAAGGGATGAGCAGTTCTTC
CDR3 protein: CSVVRTGGRRDEQFF

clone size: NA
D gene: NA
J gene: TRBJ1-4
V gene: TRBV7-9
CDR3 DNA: TGTGCCAGCAGCTTAGTATGGGCCCTCGATGAAAAACTGTTTTTT
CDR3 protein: CASSLVWALDEKLFF

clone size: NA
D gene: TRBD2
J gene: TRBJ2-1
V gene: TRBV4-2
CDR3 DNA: TGTGCCAGCAGCCAAGCGACTAGCGGCGGCTACAATGAGCAGTTCTTC
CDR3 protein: CASSQATSGGYNEQFF

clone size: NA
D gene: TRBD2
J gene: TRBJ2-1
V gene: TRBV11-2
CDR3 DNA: TGTGCCAGCAGCCTAGCGGGAGCCTACAATGAGCAGTTCTTC
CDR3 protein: CASSLAGAYNEQFF

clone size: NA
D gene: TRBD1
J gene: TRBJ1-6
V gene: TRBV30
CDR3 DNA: TGTGCCTGGGACAGGGTGTCCTATAATTCACCCCTCCACTTT
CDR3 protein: CAWDRVSYNSPLHF

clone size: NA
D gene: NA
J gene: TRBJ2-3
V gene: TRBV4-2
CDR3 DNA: TGTGCCAGCAGCCAAGTGTCTACAGATACGCAGTATTTT
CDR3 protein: CASSQVSTDTQYF

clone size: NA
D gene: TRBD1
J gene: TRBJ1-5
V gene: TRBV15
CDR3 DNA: TGTGCCACCAGCAGGGACAGGGGAGTGGGACAGCCCCAGCATTTT
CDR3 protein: CATSRDRGVGQPQHF

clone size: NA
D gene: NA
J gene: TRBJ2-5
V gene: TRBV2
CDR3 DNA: TGTGCCAGCGTAGGGTCGGGCTACCAAGAGACCCAGTACTTC
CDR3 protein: CASVGSGYQETQYF

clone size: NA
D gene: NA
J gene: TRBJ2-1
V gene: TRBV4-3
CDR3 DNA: TGCGCCAGCAGCCAAGCGGGTAGCGGTTTCTACAATGAGCAGTTCTTC
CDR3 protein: CASSQAGSGFYNEQFF

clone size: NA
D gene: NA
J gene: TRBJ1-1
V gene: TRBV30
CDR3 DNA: TGTGCCTGGAGCAGTCTATTGAACACTGAAGCTTTCTTT
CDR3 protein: CAWSSLLNTEAFF

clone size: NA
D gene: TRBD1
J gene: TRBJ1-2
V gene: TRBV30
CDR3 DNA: TGTGCCTGGAGGTGGGGACAGAACTATGGCTACACCTTC
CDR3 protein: CAWRWGQNYGYTF

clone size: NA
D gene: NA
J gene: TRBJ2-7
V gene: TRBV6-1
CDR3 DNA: TGTGCCAGCAGCCATCGGGGGTTCAACGAGCAGTACTTC
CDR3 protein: CASSHRGFNEQYF

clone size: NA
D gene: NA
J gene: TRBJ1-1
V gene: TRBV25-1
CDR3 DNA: TGTGCCAGCAGTGAGGGAGGGCTCGGTGCTTTCTTT
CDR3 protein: CASSEGGLGAFF

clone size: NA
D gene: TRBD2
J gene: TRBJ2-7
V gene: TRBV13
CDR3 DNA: TGTGCCAGCAGCTTAAAGACTAGCGGGGGTTACTCCTACGAGCAGTACTTC
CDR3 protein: CASSLKTSGGYSYEQYF

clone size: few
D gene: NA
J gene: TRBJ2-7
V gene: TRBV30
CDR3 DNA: TGTGCCTGGAGTGTTGGGGGAACCTACGAGCAGTACTTC
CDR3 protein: CAWSVGGTYEQYF

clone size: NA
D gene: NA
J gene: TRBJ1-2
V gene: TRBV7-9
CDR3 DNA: TGTGCCAGCAGCTTAGATGGAAGTGCTGGCTACACCTTC
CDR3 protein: CASSLDGSAGYTF

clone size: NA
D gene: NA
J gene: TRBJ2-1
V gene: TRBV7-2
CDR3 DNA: TGTGCCAGCAGCCCATCCCATGGTAGTTCCTACAATGAGCAGTTCTTC
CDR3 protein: CASSPSHGSSYNEQFF

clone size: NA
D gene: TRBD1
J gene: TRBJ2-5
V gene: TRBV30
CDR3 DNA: TGTGCCTGGAGTCCAAGCACAGGGGGAGAGACCCAGTACTTC
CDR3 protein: CAWSPSTGGETQYF

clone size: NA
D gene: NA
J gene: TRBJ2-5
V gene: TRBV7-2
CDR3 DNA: TGTGCCAGCAGCGCAAACTCAGGGAATCAAGAGACCCAGTACTTC
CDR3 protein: CASSANSGNQETQYF

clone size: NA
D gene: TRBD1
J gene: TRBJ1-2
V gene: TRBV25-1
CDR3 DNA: TGTGCCAGCAGTGAAGGGGGGACAGTGAGGGACTATGGCTACACCTTC
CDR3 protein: CASSEGGTVRDYGYTF

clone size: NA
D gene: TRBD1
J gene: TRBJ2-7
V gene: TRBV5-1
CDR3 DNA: TGCGCCAGCAGCCCGGGACAGACCTACGAGCAGTACTTC
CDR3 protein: CASSPGQTYEQYF

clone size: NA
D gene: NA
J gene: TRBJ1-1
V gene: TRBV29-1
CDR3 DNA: TGCAGCGTTGAAACCCGGCAGGGTGCAACTTTCTTT
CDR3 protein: CSVETRQGATFF

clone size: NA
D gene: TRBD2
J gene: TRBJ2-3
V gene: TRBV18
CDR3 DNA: TGTGCCAGCACAGGACTAGCGGGAGGATCAGATACGCAGTATTTT
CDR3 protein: CASTGLAGGSDTQYF

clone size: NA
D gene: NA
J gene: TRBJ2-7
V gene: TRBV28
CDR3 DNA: TGTGCCAGCAGTTTCGGGGCGAATAGGTACGAGCAGTACTTC
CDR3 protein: CASSFGANRYEQYF

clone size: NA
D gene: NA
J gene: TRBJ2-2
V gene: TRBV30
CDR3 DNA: TGTGCCTGGACCGCTGGAGGTCCAAACACCGGGGAGCTGTTTTTT
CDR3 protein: CAWTAGGPNTGELFF

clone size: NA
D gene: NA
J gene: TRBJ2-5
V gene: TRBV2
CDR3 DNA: TGTGCCAGCAGTGAAGTCCAGTACTTC
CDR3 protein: CASSEVQYF

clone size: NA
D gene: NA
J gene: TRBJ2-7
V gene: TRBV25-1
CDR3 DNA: TGTGCCAGCGCAGAGGACGGGGGTTCCTACGAGCAGTACTTC
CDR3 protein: CASAEDGGSYEQYF

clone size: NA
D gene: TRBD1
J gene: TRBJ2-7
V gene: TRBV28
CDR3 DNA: TGTGCCAGCAGCTCGGGACAGCCTCCCTACGAGCAGTACTTC
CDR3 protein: CASSSGQPPYEQYF

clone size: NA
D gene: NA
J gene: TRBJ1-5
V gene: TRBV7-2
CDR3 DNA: TGTGCCAGCAGCTTTACAGGGATGTTCGGTCAGCCCCAGCATTTT
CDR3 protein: CASSFTGMFGQPQHF

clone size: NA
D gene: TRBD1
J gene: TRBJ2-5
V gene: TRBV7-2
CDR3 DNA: TGTGCCAGCAGCCTGACAGGGCTTGAGACCCAGTACTTC
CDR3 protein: CASSLTGLETQYF

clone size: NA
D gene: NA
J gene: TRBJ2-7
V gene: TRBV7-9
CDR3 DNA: TGTGCCAGCAGCTACACGGCAGCCCGGGAGCAGTACTTC
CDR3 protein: CASSYTAAREQYF

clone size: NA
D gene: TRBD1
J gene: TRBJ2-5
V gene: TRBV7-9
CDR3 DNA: TGTGCCAGCAGCCTCCAGGGGGACAGTGCCGGGACCCAGTACTTC
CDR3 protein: CASSLQGDSAGTQYF